One sample yielded the 28 T cell receptor beta chains listed below, sequenced in a study of beta chain features in type 1 diabetes. Study observations and caveats: Type 1 diabetes patients had moderately but significantly shorter TCRB CDR3s in all four CD4+ subsets.

No antigen has been assigned to these receptors. Expressed TCRB transcripts were sequenced, since all the RNA that had been isolated was reverse transcribed. This table comes from immunoSEQ multiplex PCR, and its TCRdb copy is limited to in-frame clones, with some not included. The table records roughly 700,000 clones, roughly an eighth of them present only once. Sequencing was carried out using naive CD4+ T cells from blood. Every receptor here comes from a young man with type 1 diabetes.

The J gene is TRBJ1-1, the V gene TRBV7-9, with D unclear. Germline V CDR1 and CDR2: SEHNR, FQNEAQ (reference sequence). This CDR3 spans 13 amino acids. V was clipped by 5 bases and J by 2 bases, with 9 bases between them. The CDR3 coding sequence is TGTGCCAGCAGCCTCCTAGTAAACACTGAAGCTTTCTTT. Its protein is CASSLLVNTEAFF.

The chain carries TRBV11-2 and TRBJ2-1; tentatively, D is TRBD2 (6 bases). The germline V gene has CDR1 SGHAT and CDR2 FQNNGV. The CDR3 contains 17 residues. The V and J ends lost 0 bases and 0 bases respectively, with 12 bases between them. In DNA, the CDR3 is TGTGCCAGCAGCTTAGAGTGGGCGGGGAGCTCCTACAATGAGCAGTTCTTC. Residues: CASSLEWAGSSYNEQFF.

This clone was counted a few times. The CDR3 region is CASSVAGRGQSSYNEQFF. The CDR3 DNA sequence: TGTGCCAGCAGCGTAGCCGGCAGGGGCCAGTCCTCCTACAATGAGCAGTTCTTC. This rearrangement joins TRBV9 to TRBJ2-1, with D tentatively TRBD1 (6 bases). V was trimmed by 0 bases and J by 0 bases, leaving 16 bases between them. The CDR3 is made up of 18 amino acids. Germline lookup yields CDR1 SGDLS and CDR2 YYNGEE.

This clone turned up a few times. The J gene is TRBJ2-3, the V gene TRBV4-1; possible D gene TRBD1, 6 bases. The CDR3 loop spans 16 amino acids. V lost 2 bases and J 4 bases, leaving 16 bases between the germline ends. Germline V gene lookup returns CDR1 MGHRA and CDR2 YSYEKL. In DNA form, the CDR3 reads TGCGCCAGCAGCCAAAGATCAGGGGATTTGGCAGATACGCAGTATTTT. It specifies CASSQRSGDLADTQYF.

The chain joins TRBV4-1 to TRBJ1-5; 9 bases fit TRBD1. There are 15 residues in the CDR3. The germline CDR1 and CDR2 sequences are MGHRA and YSYEKL. J lost 5 bases, V lost 5 bases, and 7 bases had no gene match. CDR3: CASSTDTGGYQPQHF. The DNA for the CDR3 is TGCGCCAGCAGCACTGACACAGGGGGCTATCAGCCCCAGCATTTT.

This chain links TRBV6-1 with TRBJ2-3; D gene uncertain. Between the trimmed V and J ends, which lost 1 base and 3 bases, there was a span of 8 bases. This CDR3 has 14 amino acids. Germline-derived CDR1 and CDR2 are MNHNS and SASEGT. The CDR3 sequence is CASSEGLGTDTQYF. The CDR3 bases are TGTGCCAGCAGTGAAGGCCTTGGTACAGATACGCAGTATTTT.

The chain has TRBV5-1 and TRBJ1-2, with D perhaps matching TRBD1 (5 bases). The V gene lost 0 bases and the J gene lost 4 bases, with 13 bases spanning the gap. CDR3 length: 15 amino acids. Looked up from germline, CDR1 is SGHRS and CDR2 is YFSETQ. The CDR3 loop reads CASSLVEEGTYGYTF. The CDR3 DNA reads as TGCGCCAGCAGCTTGGTGGAGGAAGGGACCTATGGCTACACCTTC.

This clone showed up just a few times. The chain links TRBV9 to TRBJ2-1; D assignment may be TRBD1 or TRBD2 (6 bases each). The V end was cut by 3 bases, the J end by 0 bases, with 13 bases between. In germline, CDR1 is SGDLS, CDR2 YYNGEE. The CDR3 covers 16 residues. The CDR3 is CASSGGGKDSYNEQFF. CDR3 sequence (DNA): TGTGCCAGCAGCGGAGGGGGGAAGGACTCCTACAATGAGCAGTTCTTC.

This clone was detected only a few times. The CDR3, as DNA: TGTGCCTGGAGTGCACAGGTCTCTGGAAACACCATATATTTT. It codes for CAWSAQVSGNTIYF. The J gene is TRBJ1-3, the V gene TRBV30, with D tentatively TRBD1 (5 bases). The V end was cut by 1 base, the J end by 0 bases, with 7 bases between. CDR1 and CDR2 (germline): GTSNPN, SVGIG (reference sequence). CDR3 length: 14 residues. The entire variable domain, with the rest obtained from reference TRBV30 and TRBJ1-3, is as follows: SQTIHQWPATLVQPVGSPLSLECTVEGTSNPNLYWYRQAAGRGLQLLFYSVGIGQISSEVPQNLSASRPQDRQFILSSKKLLLSDSGFYLCAWSAQVSGNTIYFGEGSWLTVV.

In its sample, this clone was seen a few times. The chain carries TRBV7-2 and TRBJ1-2, with unresolved D. The V and J ends lost 3 bases and 1 base respectively, with 9 bases between them. The germline gives CDR1 SGHTA, CDR2 FQGNSA. This CDR3 contains 14 residues. In DNA, the CDR3 is TGTGCCAGCAGCTTTGAGGGCGGTAACTATGGCTACACCTTC. Translated: CASSFEGGNYGYTF.

J is TRBJ2-7 and V is TRBV10-3, with TRBD1 as a possible D gene (6 bases). The CDR3 totals 12 residues. Trimming removed 10 bases at V and 2 bases at J, with 12 bases between. Germline V gene lookup returns CDR1 ENHRY and CDR2 SYGVKD. The CDR3 protein is CATSGGAYEQYF. As DNA, the CDR3 is TGTGCCACTAGTGGGGGCGCCTACGAGCAGTACTTC.

This clone was counted between two and nine times. This chain uses TRBV30 with TRBJ2-2; D gene ambiguous. V was clipped by 0 bases and J by 7 bases, with 9 bases between them. Germline CDR1 GTSNPN, CDR2 SVGIG (reference sequence). The CDR3 runs 13 residues. The chain's CDR3 is CAWSVARVGELFF. CDR3 DNA sequence: TGTGCCTGGAGTGTAGCTAGGGTCGGGGAGCTGTTTTTT.

Notes on this clone: Within the sample, other DNA sequences also encode this same CDR3. The chain employs TRBV5-6 and TRBJ2-1; D remains unclear. The germline V gene has CDR1 SGHDT and CDR2 YYEEEE. The CDR3 totals 11 residues. V was trimmed by 4 bases and J by 8 bases, leaving 7 bases between them. CDR3 coding DNA: TGTGCCAGCAGCCTCCAATATGAGCAGTTCTTC. Protein sequence: CASSLQYEQFF.

Notes on this clone: The same CDR3 arises from other DNA sequences in this sample as well. The V call is TRBV4-2, the J call TRBJ2-5, with D unresolved. Germline V gene sequence: CDR1 LGHNA, CDR2 YNFKEQ. This CDR3 spans 12 amino acids. V was cut by 1 base and J by 5 bases, with 5 bases left in between. In nucleotides, the CDR3 is TGTGCCAGCAGCCAAGGGCGGGAGACCCAGTACTTC. This gives the protein CASSQGRETQYF.

This clone was seen only a few times. The chain has TRBV14 and TRBJ2-7, with D unclear. The V gene's germline CDR1 is SGHDN and CDR2 FVKESK. The CDR3 spans 14 residues. Trimming removed 4 bases from V and 8 bases from J, with 18 bases in between. The CDR3 coding sequence is TGTGCCAGCAGCCTCTCGACCGTCCCCGGCCAGCAGTACTTC. Its translation is CASSLSTVPGQQYF.

This clone was detected a few times. The chain carries TRBV7-8 and TRBJ2-2, with 9 positions matching TRBD1. This CDR3 has 14 amino acids. The V and J ends lost 5 bases and 7 bases, in that order; junction bases with no gene match: 5. The germline V gene has CDR1 SGHVS and CDR2 FQNEAQ. CDR3 sequence: CASSTDRGIGELFF. The CDR3 DNA reads as TGTGCCAGCAGCACAGACAGGGGGATCGGGGAGCTGTTTTTT.

The chain links TRBV6-5 to TRBJ2-1, with 8 bases that match TRBD1. Germline V gives CDR1 MNHEY, CDR2 SVGAGI. The CDR3 runs 14 residues. V lost 7 bases and J lost 9; bases outside the gene matches: 11. Here the CDR3 DNA reads TGTGCCAGCACCCCGGACAGGGATCCGGGTGAGCAGTTCTTC. The encoded protein is CASTPDRDPGEQFF.

The sample holds a few counts of this clone. For the CDR3, the DNA is TGCAGCACCGGCTCCTACAATGAGCAGTTCTTC. Residues: CSTGSYNEQFF. V is TRBV20-1 and J is TRBJ2-1; D is ambiguous. The germline CDR1 and CDR2 sequences are DFQATT and SNEGSKA (reference sequence). The CDR3 extends over 11 amino acids.

This clone was counted only a few times. V gene TRBV11-2 combines with J gene TRBJ1-1; D unresolved. CDR3 length: 14 residues. Deletions cut 1 base from V and 1 base from J, with 7 bases between. Germline CDR1 is SGHAT and CDR2 is FQNNGV. The CDR3 sequence is CASSLVPGNTEAFF. Written as DNA, the CDR3 is TGTGCCAGCAGCTTAGTCCCCGGGAACACTGAAGCTTTCTTT. The full variable domain, with the rest looked up from reference TRBV11-2 and TRBJ1-1, is EAGVAQSPRYKIIEKRQSVAFWCNPISGHATLYWYQQILGQGPKLLIQFQNNGVVDDSQLPKDRFSAERLKGVDSTLKIQPAKLEDSAVYLCASSLVPGNTEAFFGQGTRLTVV.

The V gene is TRBV7-3, the J gene TRBJ2-2, with TRBD1 as a possible D gene (5 bases). This CDR3 spans 15 amino acids. V lost 3 bases and J 4 bases, leaving 12 bases between the germline ends. Germline lookup yields CDR1 SGHTA and CDR2 FQGTGA. The CDR3 bases are TGTGCCAGCAGCTTCCAGGGATCGAGCACCGGGGAGCTGTTTTTT. This gives the protein CASSFQGSSTGELFF.

This rearrangement joins TRBV29-1 to TRBJ2-7; 8 nucleotides agree with TRBD2. The CDR3 sequence is 14 residues long. Germline V gives CDR1 SQVTM, CDR2 ANQGSEA. V shed 4 bases, J shed 6 bases, and the junction held 11 bases outside the gene matches. The CDR3 nucleotides read TGCAGCGTTGCCTCCGGGACTAGAGGTATCGAGCAGTACTTC. As protein: CSVASGTRGIEQYF.

This chain links TRBV6-5 with TRBJ1-2, with D maybe TRBD1 (6 bases). V was trimmed by 5 bases and J by 8 bases, leaving 15 bases between them. The CDR3 totals 13 residues. Germline CDR1 MNHEY, CDR2 SVGAGI. The CDR3 DNA is TGTGCCAGCAGTCCACAGGGCCTAGTGGGCTACACCTTC. It encodes CASSPQGLVGYTF.

This clone has just a few counts. The rearrangement joins TRBV2 to TRBJ2-2; no reliable D call. The CDR3 is made up of 14 amino acids. The germline V gene encodes CDR1 SNHLY and CDR2 FYNNEI. Trimming stripped 7 bases from V and 4 bases from J, with 13 bases between. CDR3 coding DNA: TGTGCCAGCAATCCCGACTGGGGCACCGGGGAGCTGTTTTTT. It specifies CASNPDWGTGELFF.

V and J are TRBV4-1 and TRBJ1-4; possible D gene TRBD1, 5 bases. CDR1 is MGHRA and CDR2 is YSYEKL in the germline V gene. The CDR3 has 17 residues. Trimming stripped 0 bases from V and 7 bases from J, with 18 bases between. CDR3 DNA sequence: TGCGCCAGCAGCCAAGAGGGTAGAACCAAGGGGTTTGAAAAACTGTTTTTT. Translating it yields CASSQEGRTKGFEKLFF.

A few counts support this clone. Other nucleotide sequences from this sample produce the same CDR3. The chain is built from TRBV30 and TRBJ2-7; no firm D call. Germline assignment: CDR1 GTSNPN and CDR2 SVGIG (reference sequence). CDR3 length: 11 amino acids. Trimming shortened V by 3 bases and J by 0 bases, and 3 bases separated the two germline ends. The CDR3 loop reads CAWSHSYEQYF. CDR3 coding DNA: TGTGCCTGGAGCCACTCCTACGAGCAGTACTTC.

This clone has only a few counts. Other DNA sequences from this sample encode an identical CDR3 as well. The chain employs TRBV19 and TRBJ1-5; D unclear. The V end was cut by 3 bases, the J end by 1 base, with 7 bases between. Germline CDR1 reads LNHDA; CDR2 reads SQIVND (reference sequence). The CDR3 length is 14 residues. CDR3 residues: CASSIGVSNQPQHF. The DNA of the CDR3 is TGTGCCAGTAGTATCGGGGTAAGCAATCAGCCCCAGCATTTT.

This clone was counted a few times. The V gene is TRBV13, the J gene TRBJ1-2; D gene uncertain. CDR3 length: 13 residues. Trimming removed 2 bases at V and 6 bases at J, with 10 bases between. Germline assignment: CDR1 PRHDT and CDR2 FYEKMQ (reference sequence). CDR3 sequence reads: CASSLIAGNGYTF. In nucleotides, the CDR3 is TGTGCCAGCAGCTTAATTGCGGGGAATGGCTACACCTTC.

This clone was observed a few times. The genes are TRBV4-1 and TRBJ2-5; D remains unclear. The V gene's germline CDR1 is MGHRA and CDR2 YSYEKL. V shed 1 base and J shed 5 bases, with 8 bases lying between them. There are 13 residues in the CDR3. The CDR3 DNA sequence: TGCGCCAGCAGCCAAGGGGATCGGGAGACCCAGTACTTC. Translating gives CASSQGDRETQYF.